This paragraph covers one T cell receptor (beta chain) sequence. What it binds is unknown. Germline V gene lookup returns CDR1 SGHTA and CDR2 FQGNSA. The V end lost 2 bases, the J end lost 4 bases, and 11 bases lay between the germline ends. The CDR3 length is 14 residues. The sample is drawn from a study of cytomegalovirus exposure and HLA in healthy donors. Study results and caveats: Immune exposure information comprised only CMV serostatus.

With 60 Vbeta and 13 Jbeta primers, the PCR was carried out. The assay was immunoSEQ multiplex PCR, and TCRdb's table has in-frame clones only and misses some. Among around 41,000 clones listed, roughly 51% were seen once. The receptor was isolated from a man aged 55 to 69 in good health and CMV-seronegative. The chain recombines TRBV7-2 with TRBJ2-5; a possible D gene is TRBD2 (6 bases). The sequenced material came from PBMCs. DNA for the CDR3: TGTGCCAGCAGCTTAAGGGCTAGCGCAGAGACCCAGTACTTC. This codes for CASSLRASAETQYF.